Described below is a single T cell receptor beta chain sequence and its context. These data come from a study of monozygotic twins with inflammatory bowel disease. TCRdb re-called the 5' RACE reads, yielding one record per CDR3 amino acid sequence without DNA. This sample's clone table lists 150,000 to 200,000 distinct CDR3 sequences. CDR3 length: 13 amino acids. Germline CDR1 is SGHDN and CDR2 is FVKESK. The chain links TRBV14 to TRBJ1-1. The sequenced sample consisted of blood. The sequence was obtained from a human donor with ulcerative colitis or Crohn's disease, or a healthy co-twin of an affected twin (not recorded which). The chain's CDR3 is CASSLKMNTEAFF.